Listed below are T cell receptor beta chains from one sample, sequenced in a study of blood T cell repertoires in COVID-19. Clones were read by immunoSEQ multiplex PCR, and TCRdb kept only the in-frame ones, dropping some. This sample has roughly 140,000 clones, with over 80% found just once. The sample comprised PBMCs or T cells enriched from blood (not recorded which). The receptor set was obtained from a woman between 40 and 55 years old who had recovered from COVID-19. The CDR3 runs from the conserved cysteine through the conserved F or W. The order of the fields is J gene, clone size, V gene, D gene, CDR3 protein, CDR3 DNA. The D gene is left open where the match is weak. Some rows mark clone size as missing; the rest say once, few, many or name a class of expanded clone.

j_gene: TRBJ1-1; abundance: few; v_gene: TRBV7-2; d_gene: NA; CDR3aa: CASSLAYAGEAFF; CDR3nt: TGTGCCAGCAGCTTAGCGTATGCAGGGGAAGCTTTCTTT
j_gene: TRBJ2-2; abundance: NA; v_gene: TRBV2; d_gene: NA; CDR3aa: CASSEPLPRGRDGELFF; CDR3nt: TGTGCCAGCAGTGAACCCCTCCCAAGGGGGCGGGACGGGGAGCTGTTTTTT
j_gene: TRBJ2-7; abundance: NA; v_gene: TRBV20-1; d_gene: NA; CDR3aa: CSGRMGYEQYF; CDR3nt: TGCAGTGGGCGGATGGGCTACGAGCAGTACTTC
j_gene: TRBJ1-4; abundance: NA; v_gene: TRBV7-2; d_gene: NA; CDR3aa: CASSLVAGPNEKLFF; CDR3nt: TGTGCCAGCAGCTTAGTCGCAGGGCCTAATGAAAAACTGTTTTTT
j_gene: TRBJ1-1; abundance: NA; v_gene: TRBV4-1; d_gene: TRBD1; CDR3aa: CASSLQGTGGFTEAFF; CDR3nt: TGCGCCAGCAGCCTCCAAGGGACAGGGGGCTTCACTGAAGCTTTCTTT
j_gene: TRBJ2-7; abundance: NA; v_gene: TRBV28; d_gene: TRBD2; CDR3aa: CASRTTSVGGEQYF; CDR3nt: TGTGCCAGCAGGACGACTAGCGTGGGTGGGGAGCAGTACTTC
j_gene: TRBJ1-2; abundance: NA; v_gene: TRBV15; d_gene: TRBD1; CDR3aa: CATSRDTTGSYGYTF; CDR3nt: TGTGCCACCAGCAGAGATACGACAGGGTCCTATGGCTACACCTTC
j_gene: TRBJ2-7; abundance: few; v_gene: TRBV7-9; d_gene: NA; CDR3aa: CASSLSGDDYEQYF; CDR3nt: TGTGCCAGCAGCCTTAGCGGAGATGACTACGAGCAGTACTTC
j_gene: TRBJ2-7; abundance: NA; v_gene: TRBV2; d_gene: NA; CDR3aa: CASSGQAYEQYF; CDR3nt: TGTGCCAGCAGTGGGCAGGCCTACGAGCAGTACTTC
j_gene: TRBJ2-1; abundance: NA; v_gene: TRBV13; d_gene: TRBD1; CDR3aa: CASSDRDRGKDEQFF; CDR3nt: TGTGCCAGCAGCGACAGGGACAGGGGGAAGGATGAGCAGTTCTTC
j_gene: TRBJ1-1; abundance: NA; v_gene: TRBV7-2; d_gene: NA; CDR3aa: CASSPNSNTEAFF; CDR3nt: TGTGCCAGCAGTCCCAATTCGAACACTGAAGCTTTCTTT
j_gene: TRBJ2-1; abundance: once; v_gene: TRBV3-1/TRBV3-2; d_gene: TRBD2; CDR3aa: CASSQLAGNEQFF; CDR3nt: TGTGCCAGCAGCCAACTAGCGGGAAATGAGCAGTTCTTC
j_gene: TRBJ2-7; abundance: NA; v_gene: TRBV9; d_gene: TRBD1; CDR3aa: CASSVVGQGFSEQYF; CDR3nt: TGTGCCAGCAGCGTAGTTGGACAGGGCTTTTCCGAGCAGTACTTC
j_gene: TRBJ2-1; abundance: NA; v_gene: TRBV9; d_gene: NA; CDR3aa: CASSVGGSREQFF; CDR3nt: TGTGCCAGCAGCGTAGGAGGTAGCAGAGAGCAGTTCTTC